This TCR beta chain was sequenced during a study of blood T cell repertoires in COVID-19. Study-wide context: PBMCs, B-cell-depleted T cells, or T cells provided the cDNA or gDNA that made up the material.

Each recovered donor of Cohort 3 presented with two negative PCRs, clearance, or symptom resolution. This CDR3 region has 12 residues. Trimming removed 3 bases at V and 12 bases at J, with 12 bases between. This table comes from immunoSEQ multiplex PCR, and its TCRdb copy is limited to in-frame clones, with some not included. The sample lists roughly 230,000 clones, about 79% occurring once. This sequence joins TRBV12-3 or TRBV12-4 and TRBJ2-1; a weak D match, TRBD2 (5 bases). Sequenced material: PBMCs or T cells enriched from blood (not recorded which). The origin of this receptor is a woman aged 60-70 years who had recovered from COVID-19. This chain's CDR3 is CASSFSGLGQFF. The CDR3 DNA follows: TGTGCCAGCAGTTTCTCGGGGTTGGGGCAGTTCTTC.